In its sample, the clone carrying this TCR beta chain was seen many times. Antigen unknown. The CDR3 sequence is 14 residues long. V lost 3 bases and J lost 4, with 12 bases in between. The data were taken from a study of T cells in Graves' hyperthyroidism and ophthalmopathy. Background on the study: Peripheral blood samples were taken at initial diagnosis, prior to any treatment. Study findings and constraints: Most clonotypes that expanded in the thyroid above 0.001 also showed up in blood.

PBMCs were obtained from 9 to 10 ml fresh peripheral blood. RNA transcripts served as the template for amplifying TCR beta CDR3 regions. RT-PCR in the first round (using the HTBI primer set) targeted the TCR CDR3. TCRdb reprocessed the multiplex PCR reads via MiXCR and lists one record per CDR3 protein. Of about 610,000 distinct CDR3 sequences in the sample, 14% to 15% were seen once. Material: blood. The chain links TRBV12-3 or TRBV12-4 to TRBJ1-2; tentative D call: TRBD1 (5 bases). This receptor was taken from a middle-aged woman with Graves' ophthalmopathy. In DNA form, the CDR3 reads TGTGCCAGCAGTTTGGTCCAGGGAGGCTATGGCTACACCTTC. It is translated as CASSLVQGGYGYTF.